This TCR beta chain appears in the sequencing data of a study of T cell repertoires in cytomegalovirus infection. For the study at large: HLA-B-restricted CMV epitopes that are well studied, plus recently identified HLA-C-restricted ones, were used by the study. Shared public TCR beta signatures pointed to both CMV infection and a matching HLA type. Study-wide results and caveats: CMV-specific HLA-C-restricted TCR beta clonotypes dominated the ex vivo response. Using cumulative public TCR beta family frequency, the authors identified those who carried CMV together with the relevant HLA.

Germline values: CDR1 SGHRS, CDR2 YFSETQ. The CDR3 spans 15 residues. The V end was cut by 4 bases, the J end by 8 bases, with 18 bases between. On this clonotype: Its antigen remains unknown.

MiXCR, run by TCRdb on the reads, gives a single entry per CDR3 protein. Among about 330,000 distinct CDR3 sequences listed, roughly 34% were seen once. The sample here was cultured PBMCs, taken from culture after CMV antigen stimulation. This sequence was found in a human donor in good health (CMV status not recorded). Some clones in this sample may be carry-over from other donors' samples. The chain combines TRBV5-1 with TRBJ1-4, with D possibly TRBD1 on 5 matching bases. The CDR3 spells CASSIGAGVGEKLFF. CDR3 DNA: TGCGCCAGCAGCATAGGGGCTGGTGTCGGGGAAAAACTGTTTTTT.